This T cell receptor (beta chain) emerged from a study of monozygotic twins with inflammatory bowel disease. Blood samples measuring more than 2 ml were taken per donor. TCRdb derives one entry per CDR3 protein from the 5' RACE reads, leaving out DNA. The table for this sample gives about 450,000 distinct CDR3 sequences. General study points: Other individuals had fewer clonotypes in common with IBD patients than with healthy twins, especially with disease activity.

Notes on this clonotype: No antigen is known for it.

Germline values: CDR1 SGHTA, CDR2 FQGNSA. The CDR3 covers 15 residues. This chain connects TRBV7-2 to TRBJ1-4. Material: blood. The TCR was taken from a human donor with ulcerative colitis or Crohn's disease, or a healthy co-twin of an affected twin (not recorded which). The CDR3 loop reads CASSLAGSGNEKLFF. Combining the CDR3 with reference TRBV7-2 and TRBJ1-4 gives the whole variable domain GAGVSQSPSNKVTEKGKDVELRCDPISGHTALYWYRQSLGQGLEFLIYFQGNSAPDKSGLPSDRFSAERTGGSVSTLTIQRTQQEDSAVYLCASSLAGSGNEKLFFGSGTQLSVL.